A selection of T cell receptor beta chains follows, all from one sample in a study of B cell selection in AIRE deficiency. The protocol was immunoSEQ multiplex PCR, while the TCRdb copy is restricted to in-frame clones and leaves out a portion. The sample lists tens of thousands of clones; about 95% were seen once. The sequenced sample was CD4+CD127+ conventional T cells sorted from PBMCs. The receptor set was obtained from a human donor in good health. The CDR3 runs from the conserved cysteine through the conserved F or W. Each record gives: clone size, V gene, D gene, J gene, CDR3 DNA, CDR3 protein. The D gene is left open where the match is weak. Part of the rows lack a size; the others show once, few, many or a class for expanded clones.

-,TRBV6-5,-,TRBJ2-3,TGTGCCAGCAGTTACTCTAGACATAGCACAGATACGCAGTATTTT,CASSYSRHSTDTQYF
-,TRBV28,-,TRBJ2-1,TGTGCCAGCAGTCCGGGGGGGACAGATGAGCAGTTCTTC,CASSPGGTDEQFF
few,TRBV7-2,-,TRBJ1-5,TGTGCCAGCAGCTTAGTTCCAGGGGCCCAGCCCCAGCATTTT,CASSLVPGAQPQHF
-,TRBV7-2,-,TRBJ1-1,TGTGCCAGCAGCACAGGGTGGAACACTGAAGCTTTCTTT,CASSTGWNTEAFF
-,TRBV7-2,-,TRBJ1-6,TGTGCCAGCAGCTTAGCTGTTTTTGGGGGTTCACCCCTCCACTTT,CASSLAVFGGSPLHF
-,TRBV19,-,TRBJ2-3,TGTGCCAGTAGTACCCGACTAACCGGGGTGTACACAGATACGCAGTATTTT,CASSTRLTGVYTDTQYF
once,TRBV28,-,TRBJ1-1,TGTGCCAGCAGTTTACCCCGGGGTCCCACTGAAGCTTTCTTT,CASSLPRGPTEAFF
-,TRBV7-8,-,TRBJ1-1,TGTGCCAGCAGCTTATTAACAGGATCCACTGAAGCTTTCTTT,CASSLLTGSTEAFF
-,TRBV19,TRBD1,TRBJ1-6,TGTGCCAGTAGTCTCCGGACAGGGGCTTATTCACCCCTCCACTTT,CASSLRTGAYSPLHF
once,TRBV6-5,-,TRBJ1-1,TGTGCCAGCAGCACCGGACTGATGAACACTGAAGCTTTCTTT,CASSTGLMNTEAFF
few,TRBV21-1,-,TRBJ1-5,TGTGCCAGCAGCGAGGCTTATGGACAGGACAATCAGCCCCAGCATTTT,CASSEAYGQDNQPQHF
-,TRBV7-3,-,TRBJ2-3,TGTGCCAGCAGCTTAACGAGGTCGCCAGATACGCAGTATTTT,CASSLTRSPDTQYF
-,TRBV5-1,TRBD2,TRBJ2-5,TGCGCCAGCACCCCGCCCGGGGGGGTGGTAGAGACCCAGTACTTC,CASTPPGGVVETQYF
-,TRBV19,-,TRBJ2-2,TGTGCCAGTAGTATAGAGACAGACACCGGGGAGCTGTTTTTT,CASSIETDTGELFF
-,TRBV11-1,TRBD1,TRBJ2-2,TGTGCCAGTCGACAGGGTACGACCGGGGAGCTGTTTTTT,CASRQGTTGELFF
-,TRBV5-1,TRBD2,TRBJ2-1,TGCGCCAGCAGCTCCTCGACTAGCGGCGGTGGGGTGCAGTTCTTC,CASSSSTSGGGVQFF
-,TRBV7-9,TRBD1,TRBJ2-1,TGTGCCAGCAGCTTAGCCGGACAGGGTTGGAATGAGCAGTTCTTC,CASSLAGQGWNEQFF
-,TRBV18,-,TRBJ1-2,TGTGCCAGCTCACCACCAAACCGGGACCCCTATGGCTACACCTTC,CASSPPNRDPYGYTF
-,TRBV5-1,-,TRBJ2-3,TGCGCCAGCAGCTTGGTCTACACAGATACGCAGTATTTT,CASSLVYTDTQYF
-,TRBV7-6,-,TRBJ1-2,TGTGCCAGCAGCCCAACTGGGGGGAACTATGGCTACACCTTC,CASSPTGGNYGYTF
-,TRBV5-1,-,TRBJ2-2,TGCGCCAGCAGCTTGTCAGTAGGGGACACCGGGGAGCTGTTTTTT,CASSLSVGDTGELFF
-,TRBV28,TRBD1,TRBJ1-1,TGTGCCAGCAGTAATCCGGGACAGGGGGTCACTGAAGCTTTCTTT,CASSNPGQGVTEAFF
-,TRBV28,-,TRBJ1-5,TGTGCCAGCAGTCCAAGCAGTCAGCCCCAGCATTTT,CASSPSSQPQHF
-,TRBV28,-,TRBJ1-2,TGTGCCAGCAGCGAACCTGGGGGATTGGGCTATGGCTACACCTTC,CASSEPGGLGYGYTF
-,TRBV7-6,-,TRBJ1-3,TGTGCCAGCAGCTTAGGACGGACGAGAGGAAACACCATATATTTT,CASSLGRTRGNTIYF
-,TRBV6-5,TRBD1,TRBJ2-1,TGTGCCAGCAGACACAGGGGGCTCGCCTACAATGAGCAGTTCTTC,CASRHRGLAYNEQFF
once,TRBV7-9,-,TRBJ2-5,TGTGCCAGCAGCTTAGCGCGTTACAGGGGAGGAGAGACCCAGTACTTC,CASSLARYRGGETQYF
-,TRBV19,-,TRBJ1-5,TGTGCCAGTAGTCCTGGACAGCTTAGCAATCAGCCCCAGCATTTT,CASSPGQLSNQPQHF
-,TRBV25-1,-,TRBJ2-2,TGTGCCAGCAGTAAAGGGACCGCGAACACCGGGGAGCTGTTTTTT,CASSKGTANTGELFF
-,TRBV2,-,TRBJ1-4,TGTGCCAGCACATTACCCCAATCAACTAATGAAAAACTGTTTTTT,CASTLPQSTNEKLFF
-,TRBV11-2,-,TRBJ1-1,TGTGCCAGCAGCTTCTCGGGGTCTGAAGCTTTCTTT,CASSFSGSEAFF
-,TRBV7-3,-,TRBJ2-2,TGTGCCAGCAGCTTGGGTCAGGGCACCGGGGAGCTGTTTTTT,CASSLGQGTGELFF
-,TRBV28,TRBD1,TRBJ1-1,TGTGCCAGCAGTCCTTCCGGGACAGGGCCCACTGAAGCTTTCTTT,CASSPSGTGPTEAFF
-,TRBV9,-,TRBJ1-2,TGTGCCAGCAGCGTAGATAGGGGTCAGGGGAGCTATGGCTACACCTTC,CASSVDRGQGSYGYTF
-,TRBV7-2,TRBD2,TRBJ2-1,TGTGCCAGCAGCCAGGCGGGGGGGCCAGTCGATGAGCAGTTCTTC,CASSQAGGPVDEQFF
-,TRBV20-1,-,TRBJ1-2,TGCAGTGCAGGGGGGACCTTGTTCCACACCTTC,CSAGGTLFHTF
-,TRBV6-6,-,TRBJ1-1,TGTGCCAGTTTCAGGGCCACTGAAGCTTTCTTT,CASFRATEAFF
-,TRBV5-1,TRBD1,TRBJ2-7,TGCGCCAGCAGCTTGGCCGGGGACAGGGCCTACGAGCAGTACTTC,CASSLAGDRAYEQYF
once,TRBV7-2,-,TRBJ2-3,TGTGCCAGCAGGGGGGGCAGGTCCACAGATACGCAGTATTTT,CASRGGRSTDTQYF
-,TRBV7-6,-,TRBJ2-2,TGTGCCAGCAGCCCCCCGACGGTTCGAATTTTCACCGGGGAGCTGTTTTTT,CASSPPTVRIFTGELFF
-,TRBV5-4,-,TRBJ2-2,TGTGCCAGCAGCTTGGCCAAGGGCACCGGGGAGCTGTTTTTT,CASSLAKGTGELFF
-,TRBV11-2,TRBD2,TRBJ2-3,TGTGCCAGCAGCCCGCTAGGTAGCGGGGGAGATACGCAGTATTTT,CASSPLGSGGDTQYF